This TCR beta chain is from a study of blood T cell repertoires in COVID-19. Turning to the study itself: COVID-19 samples collected from the United States, Italy and Spain covered acute and convalescent phases. T cells, B-cell-depleted T cells, or PBMCs provided the cDNA or gDNA that served as material.

The CDR3 spans 13 residues. Unmatched junction bases numbered 6, after V lost 8 bases and J lost 4 bases. Germline V lookup: CDR1 LNHDA, CDR2 SQIVND (reference sequence). How the authors handled the data: Amplification with reference gene primers provided the estimates of nucleated cell counts. Profiled with immunoSEQ multiplex PCR; TCRdb holds only in-frame clones, not every one. The D gene and trimming were derived from the DNA, and the V and J assignments and clone size from that table. Among approximately 170,000 clones listed, approximately 77% were seen once. The chain combines TRBV19 with TRBJ1-2, with TRBD1 matching 8 bases. This TCR came from a woman older than 75 with active or convalescent COVID-19. Sequencing was carried out using peripheral blood. This chain's CDR3 is CASGQGALYGYTF. CDR3 nucleotide sequence: TGTGCCAGTGGGCAGGGGGCGCTCTATGGCTACACCTTC.